This T cell receptor (beta chain) was captured by sequencing in a study of CD8 T cells in Susac syndrome. Study details: Treatment at blood withdrawal was none, corticosteroids, or intravenous immunoglobulin alone in Susac syndrome patients.

RNA in amounts of roughly 0.45 to 1 ug was reverse transcribed with random hexamers. The CDR3 of TCR beta was amplified by immunoSEQ multiplex PCR across 54 Vbeta and 13 Jbeta. Using its own MiXCR run on the immunoSEQ multiplex PCR reads, TCRdb lists one record per CDR3 protein. The sample has approximately 260,000 distinct CDR3 sequences; 90% to 96% are singletons. The origin of this receptor is a human donor with Susac syndrome. The specimen was CD4+ T cells from PBMCs.

CDR3 bases: TGTGCCAGCAGTCCAGGGGGGACCTACGAGCAGTACTTC. Protein product: CASSPGGTYEQYF. V is TRBV12-3 or TRBV12-4 and J is TRBJ2-7; D perhaps matches TRBD1 (7 bases). The CDR3 is made up of 13 amino acids. Trimming removed 5 bases at V and 2 bases at J, with 10 bases between.